The 5 T cell receptor beta chains presented below share a single source sample, sequenced in a study of T cells in Graves' hyperthyroidism and ophthalmopathy. There were TCR beta CDR3 regions amplified from RNA transcripts. First-round RT-PCR with HTBI primers amplified the TCR CDR3 region. TCRdb used MiXCR to reprocess the multiplex PCR reads, holding one entry per CDR3 protein. The profile shows around 290,000 distinct CDR3 sequences, roughly 15% of them singletons. Sequenced input: blood. These receptors came from a woman under 40 with Graves' hyperthyroidism that later progressed to Graves' ophthalmopathy.

This clonotype has at least ten counts. The chain is built from TRBV12-3 or TRBV12-4 and TRBJ1-4; no firm D call. CDR3 length equals 13 residues. V lost 1 base and J lost 3, with 3 bases in between. Written as DNA, the CDR3 is TGTGCCAGCAGTTTAGGCTCTAATGAAAAACTGTTTTTT. As protein: CASSLGSNEKLFF.

The rearrangement joins TRBV7-3 to TRBJ1-1, with D tentatively TRBD1 (6 bases). Per the germline V gene, CDR1 is SGHTA and CDR2 is FQGTGA. This CDR3 has 14 amino acids. The V end was cut by 2 bases, the J end by 6 bases, with 13 bases between. This CDR3 reads CASSLFGGSPEAFF. The CDR3 DNA reads as TGTGCCAGCAGCTTATTCGGGGGCAGTCCTGAAGCTTTCTTT. The full variable domain, with the rest looked up from reference TRBV7-3 and TRBJ1-1, is GAGVSQTPSNKVTEKGKYVELRCDPISGHTALYWYRQSLGQGPEFLIYFQGTGAADDSGLPNDRFFAVRPEGSVSTLKIQRTERGDSAVYLCASSLFGGSPEAFFGQGTRLTVV.

This chain joins TRBV9 and TRBJ2-1, with TRBD2 matching 8 bases. V shed 0 bases and J 0 bases; nucleotides not matched to a gene: 8. The CDR3 is made up of 18 amino acids. The germline CDR1 and CDR2 sequences are SGDLS and YYNGEE. The CDR3, as DNA: TGTGCCAGCAGCGTAGCAAGCGGGAGTTTGAGCTCCTACAATGAGCAGTTCTTC. It encodes CASSVASGSLSSYNEQFF.

This clonotype was observed at least ten times. The genes are TRBV12-3 or TRBV12-4 and TRBJ2-6; 13 positions match TRBD2. This CDR3 is 19 amino acids long. Unmatched junction bases numbered 7, after V lost 5 bases and J lost 0 bases. CDR3 residues: CASSARTSGSGSGANVLTF. CDR3 DNA sequence: TGTGCCAGCAGTGCTAGGACTAGCGGGAGCGGCTCTGGGGCCAACGTCCTGACTTTC.

This clonotype was seen at least ten times. The chain joins TRBV24-1 to TRBJ2-2; tentatively, D is TRBD2 (5 bases). V was pared by 4 bases and J by 3 bases, with 8 bases between. This CDR3 is 14 amino acids long. Looked up from germline, CDR1 is KGHDR and CDR2 is SFDVKD. In nucleotides, the CDR3 is TGTGCCACCAGTGACTCGGGGTACACCGGGGAGCTGTTTTTT. As protein: CATSDSGYTGELFF.